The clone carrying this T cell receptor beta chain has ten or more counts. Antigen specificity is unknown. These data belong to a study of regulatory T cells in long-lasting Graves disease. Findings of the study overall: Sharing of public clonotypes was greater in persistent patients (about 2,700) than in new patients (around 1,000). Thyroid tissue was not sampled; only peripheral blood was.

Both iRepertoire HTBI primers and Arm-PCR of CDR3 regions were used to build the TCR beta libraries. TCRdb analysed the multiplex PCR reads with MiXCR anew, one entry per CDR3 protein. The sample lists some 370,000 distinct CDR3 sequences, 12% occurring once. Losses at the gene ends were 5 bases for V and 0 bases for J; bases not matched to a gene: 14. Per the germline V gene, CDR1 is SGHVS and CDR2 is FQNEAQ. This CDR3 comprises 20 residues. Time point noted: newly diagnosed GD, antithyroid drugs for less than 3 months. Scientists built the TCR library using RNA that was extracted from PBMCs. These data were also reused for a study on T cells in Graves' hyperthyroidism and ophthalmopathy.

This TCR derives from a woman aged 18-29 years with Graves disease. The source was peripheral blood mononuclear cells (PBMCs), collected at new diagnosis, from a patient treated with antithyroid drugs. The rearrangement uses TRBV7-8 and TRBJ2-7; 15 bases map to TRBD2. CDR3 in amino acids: CASSRSPGLAGGTSSYEQYF. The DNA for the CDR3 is TGTGCCAGCAGCCGATCTCCGGGACTAGCGGGAGGTACCAGCTCCTACGAGCAGTACTTC. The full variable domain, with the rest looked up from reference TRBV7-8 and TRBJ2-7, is GAGVSQSPRYKVAKRGQDVALRCDPISGHVSLFWYQQALGQGPEFLTYFQNEAQLDKSGLPSDRFFAERPEGSVSTLKIQRTQQEDSAVYLCASSRSPGLAGGTSSYEQYFGPGTRLTVT.